This entry is about one T cell receptor (beta chain). The germline V and J ends were trimmed by 5 bases and 5 bases, with 21 bases remaining between them. Germline V gene lookup returns CDR1 LNHDA and CDR2 SQIVND (reference sequence). The CDR3 is 16 residues long. This sample was included in a study of prognosis after radiotherapy for stage I lung cancer. Study at large: SBRT radiotherapy comprised 3 to 5 fractions at a biologically effective dose of at least 100 Gy.

CT and PET/CT showed node-negative disease in all patients, none of whom had received prior chemotherapy or radiotherapy or had other malignancies. Two-round multiplex PCR on genomic DNA was the method by which TCR beta CDR3 was amplified. First-round PCR amplification was performed with primers specific to each TRBV and TRBJ gene. TCRdb re-called the multiplex PCR reads with MiXCR, one entry per CDR3 protein. The repertoire holds tens of thousands of distinct CDR3 sequences, roughly 35% seen once, with 9.2% in the top ten. Sequencing was performed on PBMCs, taken before or after stereotactic body radiation therapy (not recorded which). The receptor was isolated from a donor over 45 with non-small cell lung cancer. The chain joins TRBV19 to TRBJ2-5, with D perhaps TRBD1 or TRBD2 (6 bases each). The CDR3 bases are TGTGCCAGTAGTTTCGAGGGGGGCGGGGAGAGGGAGACCCAGTACTTC. Translating it yields CASSFEGGGERETQYF.